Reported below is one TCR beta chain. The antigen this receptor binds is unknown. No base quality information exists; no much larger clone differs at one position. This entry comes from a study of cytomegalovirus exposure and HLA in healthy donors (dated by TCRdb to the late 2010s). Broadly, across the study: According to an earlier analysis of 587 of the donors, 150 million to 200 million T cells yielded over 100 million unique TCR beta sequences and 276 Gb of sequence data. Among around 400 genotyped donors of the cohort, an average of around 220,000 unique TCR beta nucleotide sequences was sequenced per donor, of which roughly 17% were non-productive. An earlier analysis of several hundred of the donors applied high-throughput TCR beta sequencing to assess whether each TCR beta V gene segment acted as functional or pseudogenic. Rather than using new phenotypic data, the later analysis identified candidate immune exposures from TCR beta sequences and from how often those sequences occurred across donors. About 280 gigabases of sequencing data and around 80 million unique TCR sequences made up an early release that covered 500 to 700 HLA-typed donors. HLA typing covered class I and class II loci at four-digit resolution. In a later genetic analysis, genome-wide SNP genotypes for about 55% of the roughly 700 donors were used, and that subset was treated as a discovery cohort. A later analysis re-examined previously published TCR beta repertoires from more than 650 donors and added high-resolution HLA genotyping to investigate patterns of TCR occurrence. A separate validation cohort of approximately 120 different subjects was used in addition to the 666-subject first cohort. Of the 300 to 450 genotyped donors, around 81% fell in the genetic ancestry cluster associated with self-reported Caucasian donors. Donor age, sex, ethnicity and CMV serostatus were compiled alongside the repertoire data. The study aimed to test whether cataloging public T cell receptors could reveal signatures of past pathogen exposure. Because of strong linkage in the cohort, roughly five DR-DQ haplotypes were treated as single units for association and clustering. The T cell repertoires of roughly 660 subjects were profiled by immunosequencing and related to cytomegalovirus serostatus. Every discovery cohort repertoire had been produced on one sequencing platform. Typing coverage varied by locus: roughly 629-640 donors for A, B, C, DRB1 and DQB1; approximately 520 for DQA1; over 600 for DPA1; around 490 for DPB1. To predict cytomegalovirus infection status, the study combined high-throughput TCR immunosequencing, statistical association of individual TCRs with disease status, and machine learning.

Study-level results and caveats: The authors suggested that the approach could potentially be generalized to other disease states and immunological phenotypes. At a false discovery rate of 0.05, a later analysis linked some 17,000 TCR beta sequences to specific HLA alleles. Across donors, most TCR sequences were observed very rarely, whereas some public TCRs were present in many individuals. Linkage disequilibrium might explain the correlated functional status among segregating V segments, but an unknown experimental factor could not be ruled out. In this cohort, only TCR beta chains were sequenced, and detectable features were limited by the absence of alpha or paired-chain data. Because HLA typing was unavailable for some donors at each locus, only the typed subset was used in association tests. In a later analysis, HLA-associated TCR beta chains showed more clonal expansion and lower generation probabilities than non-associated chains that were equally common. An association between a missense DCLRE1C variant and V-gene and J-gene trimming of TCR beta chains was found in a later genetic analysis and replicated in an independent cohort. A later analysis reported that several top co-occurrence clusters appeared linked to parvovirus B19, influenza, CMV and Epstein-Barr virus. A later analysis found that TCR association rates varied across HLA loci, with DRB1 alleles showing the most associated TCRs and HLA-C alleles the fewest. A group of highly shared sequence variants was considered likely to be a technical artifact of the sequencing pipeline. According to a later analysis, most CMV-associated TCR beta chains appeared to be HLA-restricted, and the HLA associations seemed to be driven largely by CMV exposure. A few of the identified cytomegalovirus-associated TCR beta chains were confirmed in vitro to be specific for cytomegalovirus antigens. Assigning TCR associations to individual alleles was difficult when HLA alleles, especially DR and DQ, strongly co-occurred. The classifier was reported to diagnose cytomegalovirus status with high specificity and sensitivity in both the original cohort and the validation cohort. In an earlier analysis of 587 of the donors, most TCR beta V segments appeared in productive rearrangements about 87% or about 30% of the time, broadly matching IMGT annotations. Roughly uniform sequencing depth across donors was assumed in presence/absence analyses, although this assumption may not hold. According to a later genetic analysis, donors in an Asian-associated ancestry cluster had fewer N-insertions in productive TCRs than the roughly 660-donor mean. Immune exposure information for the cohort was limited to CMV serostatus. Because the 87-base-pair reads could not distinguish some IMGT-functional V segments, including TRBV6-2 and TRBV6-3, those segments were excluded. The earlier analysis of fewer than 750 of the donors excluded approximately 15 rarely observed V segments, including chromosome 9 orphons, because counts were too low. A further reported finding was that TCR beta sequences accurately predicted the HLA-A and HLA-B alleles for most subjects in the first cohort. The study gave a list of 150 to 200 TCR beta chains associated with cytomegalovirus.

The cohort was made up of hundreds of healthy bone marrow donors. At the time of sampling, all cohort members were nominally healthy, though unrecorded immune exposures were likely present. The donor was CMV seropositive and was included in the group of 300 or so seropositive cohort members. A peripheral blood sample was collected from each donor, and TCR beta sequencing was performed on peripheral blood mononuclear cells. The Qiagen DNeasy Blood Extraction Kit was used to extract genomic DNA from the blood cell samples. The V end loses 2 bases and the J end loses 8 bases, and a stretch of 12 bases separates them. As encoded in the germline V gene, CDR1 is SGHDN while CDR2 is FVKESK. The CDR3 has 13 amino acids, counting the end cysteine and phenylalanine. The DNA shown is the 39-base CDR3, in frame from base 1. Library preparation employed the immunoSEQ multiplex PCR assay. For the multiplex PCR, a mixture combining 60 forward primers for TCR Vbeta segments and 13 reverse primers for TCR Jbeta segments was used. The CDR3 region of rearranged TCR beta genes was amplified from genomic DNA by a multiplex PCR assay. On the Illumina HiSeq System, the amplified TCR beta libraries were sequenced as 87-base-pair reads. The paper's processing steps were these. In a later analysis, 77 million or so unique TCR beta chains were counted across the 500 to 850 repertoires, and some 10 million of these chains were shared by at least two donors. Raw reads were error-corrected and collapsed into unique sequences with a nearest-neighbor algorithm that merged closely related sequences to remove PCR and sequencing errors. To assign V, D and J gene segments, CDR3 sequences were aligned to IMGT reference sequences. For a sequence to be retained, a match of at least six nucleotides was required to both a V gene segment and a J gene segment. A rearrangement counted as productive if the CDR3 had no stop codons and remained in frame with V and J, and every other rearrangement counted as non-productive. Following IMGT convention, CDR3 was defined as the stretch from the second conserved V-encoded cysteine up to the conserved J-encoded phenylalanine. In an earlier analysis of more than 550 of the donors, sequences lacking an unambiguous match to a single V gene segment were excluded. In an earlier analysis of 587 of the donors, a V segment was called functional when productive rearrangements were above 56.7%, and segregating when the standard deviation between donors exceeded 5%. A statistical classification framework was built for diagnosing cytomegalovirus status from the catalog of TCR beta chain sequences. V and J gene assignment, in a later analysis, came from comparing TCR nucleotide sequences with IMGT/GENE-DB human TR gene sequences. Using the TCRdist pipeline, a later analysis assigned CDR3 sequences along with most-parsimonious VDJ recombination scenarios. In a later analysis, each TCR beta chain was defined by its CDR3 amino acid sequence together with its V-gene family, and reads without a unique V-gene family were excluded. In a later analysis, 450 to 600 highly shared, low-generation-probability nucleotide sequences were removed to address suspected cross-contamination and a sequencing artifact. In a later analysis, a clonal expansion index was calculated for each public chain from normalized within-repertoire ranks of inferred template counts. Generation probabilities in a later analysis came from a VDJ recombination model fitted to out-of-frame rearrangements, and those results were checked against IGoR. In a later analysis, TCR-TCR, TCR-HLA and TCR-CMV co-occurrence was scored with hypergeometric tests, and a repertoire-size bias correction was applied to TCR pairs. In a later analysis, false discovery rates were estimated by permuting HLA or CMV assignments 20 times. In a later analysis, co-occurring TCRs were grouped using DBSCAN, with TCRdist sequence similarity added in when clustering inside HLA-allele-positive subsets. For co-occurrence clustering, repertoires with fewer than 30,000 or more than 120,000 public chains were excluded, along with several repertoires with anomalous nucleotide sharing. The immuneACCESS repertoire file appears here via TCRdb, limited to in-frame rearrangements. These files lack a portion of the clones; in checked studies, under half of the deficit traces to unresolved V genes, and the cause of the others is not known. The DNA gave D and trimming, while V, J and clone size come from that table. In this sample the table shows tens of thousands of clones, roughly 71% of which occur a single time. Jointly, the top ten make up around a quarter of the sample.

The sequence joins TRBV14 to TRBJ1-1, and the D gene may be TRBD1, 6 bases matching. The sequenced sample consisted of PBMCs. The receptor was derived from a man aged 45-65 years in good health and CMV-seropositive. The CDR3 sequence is CASSQSSGTEAFF. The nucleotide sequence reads TGTGCCAGCAGCCAAAGTAGCGGGACAGAAGCTTTCTTT.